This T cell receptor beta chain appears in the sequencing data of a study of early T cells in non-severe SARS-CoV-2 infection (dated by TCRdb to the early 2020s). Regarding the complete study: Bulk RNA from unsorted whole blood was used for TCR sequencing, so alpha and beta chains could not be paired.

Beyond this particular receptor, the publication reports: Matching against VDJdb was skewed toward anti-spike CD8 responses, likely underestimated virus-specific expansions, and missed private and CD4 specificities.

The receptor library was made with 5' RACE. TCRdb shows the sequencer as NextSeq 500. To correct for sequencing error and PCR bias, the TCR library protocol tagged individual cDNA molecules with unique molecular identifiers. TCR alpha and beta chains were both sequenced, and the abundances of alpha and beta sequences in each sample were closely correlated with each other. Regarding the original processing steps: Decombinator V4 was used to perform V gene, J gene and CDR3 annotation of TCR sequences. Expanded TCRs were defined as changing significantly between any two time points under a Poisson model with p below 0.0001. TCR abundances were normalised to the total number of TCRs sequenced in each sample and reported as counts per million. TRAV1-2 paired with TRAJ12, TRAJ20 or TRAJ33 defined MAIT TCRs, while TRAV10 paired with TRAJ18 defined iNKT TCRs. VDJdb, accessed on 1 November 2021, was searched for TCRs annotated for CMV, EBV and SARS-CoV-2, and TCRs annotated for more than one antigen were excluded. TCRdb handled the public reads itself, with Q25 trimming in fastp and clone calling in MiXCR, and kept productive beta chains. Each entry merges the rows of one CDR3 protein and shows their most common DNA and genes. The V and J calls reflect TCRdb's pipeline rather than the authors' work. The sample yields 60,000 or so distinct CDR3 sequences; approximately 13% were counted once. The ten largest clones take up 3.5% to 5.5% of the sample.

This clonotype occurred many times. What this receptor recognizes is not known. The input lacks base qualities; no much larger clone sits a single base away. Taken from cysteine to phenylalanine, the CDR3 has 16 residues. Only the CDR3 region is kept as DNA, spanning 48 bases read in frame from base 1. Looking up the germline V gene (reference sequence) yields CDR1 DFQATT and CDR2 SNEGSKA. Unmatched junction bases come to 12, with V trimmed by 3 bases and J by 7 bases. The study was a case-control design nested within a healthcare worker cohort in London, UK, with weekly nasopharyngeal swab PCR tests and blood sampling. Healthcare workers were recruited between 23 and 31 March 2020, during the week of the UK lockdown, and were followed weekly for up to roughly 16 weeks.

The sequence derives from an adult who was a healthcare worker with PCR-confirmed SARS-CoV-2 infection or an uninfected control (not recorded which). The rearrangement combines TRBV20-1 with TRBJ2-7; 13 bases in the middle match TRBD2. The source material was whole blood. CDR3 loop: CSASPLTSGGSWEQYF. The bases read TGCAGTGCTAGTCCCTTGACTAGCGGGGGGTCCTGGGAGCAGTACTTC.